The 20 T cell receptor beta chains given below trace back to one sample, sequenced in a study of spatial heterogeneity in lung cancer (dated by TCRdb to the late 2010s). Receptors were amplified or captured by 5' RACE. Sequencing relied on a NextSeq 500. TCRdb reprocessing: public reads trimmed at Q25 with fastp, clones called with MiXCR, in-frame beta chains kept. Rows are combined by CDR3 protein, so each entry shows the most common genes and DNA. The sample table records tens of thousands of distinct CDR3 sequences; approximately 3% of these occur just once. Of the sample, 30% to 45% is held by the ten largest clones. This specimen's time point label, interpreted: sample taken at primary tumor resection. The sample was normal lung tissue next to the tumor, taken at surgery. The receptors were gathered from a male donor with early-stage non-small cell lung cancer.

This clonotype was recorded many times. This rearrangement joins TRBV5-6 to TRBJ1-1; D is undetermined. The CDR3 has 13 amino acids. V lost 4 bases, J lost 8 bases, and 15 bases lay in between. Per germline, CDR1 SGHDT and CDR2 YYEEEE. CDR3 amino acids: CASSRGRAKEAFF. Written as DNA, the CDR3 is TGTGCCAGCAGCCGTGGAAGGGCCAAAGAAGCTTTCTTT.

This clonotype was detected many times. V and J are TRBV6-2 or TRBV6-3 and TRBJ1-6; a weak D match, TRBD1 (5 bases). The CDR3 has 16 amino acids. Germline lookup yields CDR1 MNHEY and CDR2 SVGEGT. V was shortened by 5 bases and J by 2 bases, with 13 bases between the two germline ends. This chain's CDR3 is CASSTDKGTYNSPLHF. The CDR3 DNA sequence: TGTGCCAGCAGTACGGACAAGGGTACCTATAATTCACCCCTCCACTTT.

Many counts were recorded for this clonotype. CDR3 sequence: CASSPEFLGTNTEAFF. DNA for the CDR3: TGTGCCAGCTCACCAGAATTCTTAGGGACGAACACTGAAGCTTTCTTT. The chain recombines TRBV18 with TRBJ1-1; tentative D call: TRBD1 (5 bases). CDR1 KGHSH and CDR2 LQKENI come from the germline V gene. The germline V and J ends were trimmed by 2 bases and 1 base, with 14 bases remaining between them. The CDR3 loop spans 16 amino acids.

There are many counts of this clonotype. The V call is TRBV25-1, the J call TRBJ2-7; D might be TRBD2 (6 bases). Germline values: CDR1 MGHDK, CDR2 SYGVNS. The CDR3 sequence is 15 residues long. V was cut by 3 bases and J by 6 bases, with 18 bases left in between. The CDR3 loop is CASSDPRRAGVEQYF. CDR3 in DNA: TGTGCCAGCAGTGATCCTCGGAGGGCCGGGGTCGAGCAGTACTTC.

This clonotype was observed a few times. The chain employs TRBV5-1 and TRBJ1-6; TRBD1 matches 10 bases. The J segment lost 10 bases and the V segment lost 4 bases, leaving 5 bases of the junction unmatched. The CDR3 has 14 residues. Germline V CDR1 and CDR2: SGHRS, YFSETQ. The CDR3 reads CASSEGTGASPLHF. The CDR3 DNA is TGCGCCAGCAGCGAAGGGACAGGGGCCTCACCCCTCCACTTT.

This clonotype is large within its sample. Written as DNA, the CDR3 is TGTGCCAGCAGTTTAGAGGTCTTCGGGGAGCTGTTTTTT. Translation gives CASSLEVFGELFF. The chain is built from TRBV28 and TRBJ2-2; D gene ambiguous. Trimming pared 2 bases from V and 7 bases from J, leaving 8 bases between. This CDR3 has 13 residues. Looked up from germline, CDR1 is MDHEN and CDR2 is SYDVKM.

This clonotype has a count of ten or more. V is TRBV12-3 or TRBV12-4 and J is TRBJ2-1; D ambiguous. The CDR3 loop spans 14 amino acids. V lost 6 bases and J 8 bases, leaving 17 bases between the germline ends. The CDR3 here is CASRPTAAGDEQFF. DNA for the CDR3: TGTGCCAGCAGACCAACTGCGGCAGGAGATGAGCAGTTCTTC.

This clonotype was picked up many times. V usage is TRBV28 and J usage is TRBJ2-5; a possible D gene is TRBD2 (5 bases). The CDR3 has 11 amino acids. From germline, CDR1 is MDHEN and CDR2 SYDVKM. The V gene lost 6 bases and the J gene lost 10 bases, with 12 bases spanning the gap. The DNA of the CDR3 is TGTGCCAGCAGCATGAGGGAAGACCAGTACTTC. It is translated as CASSMREDQYF.

The genes are TRBV2 and TRBJ2-7; 8 bases align to TRBD2. Germline lookup yields CDR1 SNHLY and CDR2 FYNNEI. CDR3 length: 15 residues. V shed 3 bases, J shed 2 bases, and the junction held 6 bases outside the gene matches. CDR3: CASSEASGSTYEQYF. CDR3 DNA sequence: TGTGCCAGCAGTGAGGCAAGCGGGAGTACCTACGAGCAGTACTTC.

The sample holds many counts of this clonotype. This sequence joins TRBV7-3 and TRBJ1-1; D perhaps matches TRBD1 (5 bases). CDR3 size: 13 residues. Germline values: CDR1 SGHTA, CDR2 FQGTGA. V lost 7 bases, J lost 4 bases, and 13 bases lay in between. Here the CDR3 DNA reads TGTGCCAGCATGGGGACCTCTGGCACTGAAGCTTTCTTT. Translated: CASMGTSGTEAFF.

This clonotype was detected many times. This chain uses TRBV6-2 or TRBV6-3 with TRBJ1-4; D ambiguous. Looked up from germline, CDR1 is MNHEY and CDR2 is SVGEGT. V lost 8 bases and J lost 7, with 8 bases in between. This CDR3 spans 11 amino acids. CDR3 sequence: CASAYGEKLFF. CDR3 in DNA: TGTGCCAGCGCATATGGTGAAAAACTGTTTTTT.

This clonotype has more than one count but fewer than ten. This chain uses TRBV6-1 with TRBJ2-7; unclear D gene. Germline CDR1 MNHNS, CDR2 SASEGT. CDR3 size: 14 residues. Between the trimmed V and J ends, which lost 2 bases and 12 bases, there was a span of 20 bases. DNA of the CDR3: TGTGCCAGCAGTGAATTTGAGAACACGGCAACTCGGTACTTC. Protein: CASSEFENTATRYF.

By share of the sample, this clonotype is medium-sized. DNA for the CDR3: TGTGCCAGCAGTTACGCAACAGGGGTGGACACCTTC. Its protein is CASSYATGVDTF. The chain is built from TRBV6-2 or TRBV6-3 and TRBJ1-2, with 7 nucleotides matching TRBD1. Germline-derived CDR1 and CDR2 are MNHEY and SVGEGT. The CDR3 runs to 12 residues. V trimming: 2 bases; J trimming: 12 bases; junction bases outside the gene matches: 6.

This clonotype was counted many times. CDR3 nucleotide sequence: TGTGCCAGCAGGTCGGGTGGCTTCTCCACAGATACGCAGTATTTT. This sequence encodes CASRSGGFSTDTQYF. The genes are TRBV4-2 and TRBJ2-3, with D hard to call. CDR1 is LGHNA and CDR2 is YNFKEQ in the germline V gene. This CDR3 is 15 amino acids long. Trimming removed 6 bases at V and 2 bases at J, with 15 bases between.

This clonotype was found many times. This chain links TRBV2 with TRBJ1-5; weak D call: TRBD1 (6 bases). Per the germline V gene, CDR1 is SNHLY and CDR2 is FYNNEI. Trimming cost V 6 bases and J 2 bases, with 8 bases left between them. CDR3 length: 13 amino acids. The CDR3 DNA reads TGTGCCAGCAGCTCAGGGGGCAATCAGCCCCAGCATTTT. This codes for CASSSGGNQPQHF.

The chain joins TRBV28 to TRBJ1-5; TRBD1 might be the D (6 bases). The CDR3 totals 13 residues. Germline assignment: CDR1 MDHEN and CDR2 SYDVKM. Trimming took off 7 bases at V and 5 bases at J, with 12 bases between the two ends. The CDR3 is CASTGQLYQPQHF. DNA of the CDR3: TGTGCCAGCACCGGACAGCTTTATCAGCCCCAGCATTTT.

The sample holds a few counts of this clonotype. The genes are TRBV20-1 and TRBJ2-5; unclear D gene. CDR3 length equals 12 residues. Germline V CDR1 and CDR2: DFQATT, SNEGSKA (reference sequence). V dropped 5 bases and J dropped 5 bases, with 12 bases sitting between them. CDR3 in amino acids: CSAWARAETQYF. CDR3 coding DNA: TGCAGTGCTTGGGCCCGCGCGGAGACCCAGTACTTC.

This clonotype has at least ten counts. The chain links TRBV12-3 or TRBV12-4 to TRBJ2-4; perhaps TRBD2 as D (5 bases). The CDR3 spans 13 residues. Trimming took off 9 bases at V and 4 bases at J, with 13 bases between the two ends. For the CDR3, the DNA is TGTGCCAGTTTAGGACTGGGTAAAAACATTCAGTACTTC. This codes for CASLGLGKNIQYF.

At least ten counts were recorded for this clonotype. CDR3 sequence (DNA): TGTGCCAGCAGCTTGGCCGGGACTAGCGGTTACAATGAGCAGTTCTTC. Its translation is CASSLAGTSGYNEQFF. J is TRBJ2-1 and V is TRBV7-2; 11 bases are a match to TRBD2. Germline assignment: CDR1 SGHTA and CDR2 FQGNSA. The ends lost 3 bases at V and 4 bases at J; junction bases unmatched: 5. The CDR3 runs to 16 residues.

Only a few counts were recorded for this clonotype. The rearrangement joins TRBV6-6 to TRBJ2-1; D gene unclear. The CDR3 is 13 amino acids. The V end lost 0 bases, the J end lost 9 bases, and 9 bases lay between the germline ends. Germline CDR1 is MNHNY and CDR2 is SVGAGI (reference sequence). CDR3 amino acids: CASSYSQSVEQFF. DNA for the CDR3: TGTGCCAGCAGTTACTCGCAAAGTGTTGAGCAGTTCTTC.